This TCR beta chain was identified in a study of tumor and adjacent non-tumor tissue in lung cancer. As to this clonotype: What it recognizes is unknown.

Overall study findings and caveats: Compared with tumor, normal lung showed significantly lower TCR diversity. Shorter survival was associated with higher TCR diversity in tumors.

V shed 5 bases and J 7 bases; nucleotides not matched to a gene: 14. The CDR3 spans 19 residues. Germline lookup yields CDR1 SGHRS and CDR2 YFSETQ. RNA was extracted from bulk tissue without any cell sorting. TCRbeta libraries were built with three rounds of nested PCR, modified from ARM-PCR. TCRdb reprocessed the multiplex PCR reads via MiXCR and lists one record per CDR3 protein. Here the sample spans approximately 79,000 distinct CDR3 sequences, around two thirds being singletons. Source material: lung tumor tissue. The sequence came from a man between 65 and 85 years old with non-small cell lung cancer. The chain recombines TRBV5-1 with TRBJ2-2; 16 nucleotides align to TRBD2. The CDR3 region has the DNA TGCGCCAGCAGACCTCTTCCGGGACTAGCGGGAGGGTCCGTCGGGGAGCTGTTTTTT. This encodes CASRPLPGLAGGSVGELFF. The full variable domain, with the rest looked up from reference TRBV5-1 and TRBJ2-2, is KAGVTQTPRYLIKTRGQQVTLSCSPISGHRSVSWYQQTPGQGLQFLFEYFSETQRNKGNFPGRFSGRQFSNSRSEMNVSTLELGDSALYLCASRPLPGLAGGSVGELFFGEGSRLTVL.